The T cell receptor (beta chain) described here comes from a study of blood T cell repertoires in COVID-19. Germline values: CDR1 SGHRS, CDR2 YFSETQ. Trimming cost V 3 bases and J 6 bases; bases outside gene matches: 5. CDR3 length: 13 residues. This clone was seen once. Generated by immunoSEQ multiplex PCR, the TCRdb table keeps only in-frame clones and is missing some. Of 150,000 to 200,000 clones listed, 65% to 90% are singletons. This receptor was taken from a man in his forties or fifties with active or convalescent COVID-19. The chain has TRBV5-1 and TRBJ2-7; 8 bases are shared with TRBD2. The sequencing input was peripheral blood. The CDR3 DNA reads TGCGCCAGCAGCTCGGACCGGGGGGGCGAGCAGTACTTC. It translates to CASSSDRGGEQYF. Drawing the rest from reference TRBV5-1 and TRBJ2-7, the complete variable domain is KAGVTQTPRYLIKTRGQQVTLSCSPISGHRSVSWYQQTPGQGLQFLFEYFSETQRNKGNFPGRFSGRQFSNSRSEMNVSTLELGDSALYLCASSSDRGGEQYFGPGTRLTVT.